A selection of T cell receptor beta chains follows, all from one sample in a study of OX40 agonist ivuxolimab in advanced cancers. Here immunoSEQ multiplex PCR was the method, and the copy in TCRdb shows in-frame clones only, minus some. Of 80,000 to 95,000 clones listed, approximately 90% are singletons. This sample comprised CD4+ or CD8+ T cells sorted from blood, obtained in a trial of the OX40 agonist ivuxolimab. Receptors originate from an adult with an advanced solid tumor such as melanoma, head and neck, liver or kidney cancer. CDR3s leave out the opening cysteine and the closing phenylalanine or tryptophan. A D gene is named only where the DNA matches it firmly.

TRBV19,TRBJ2-3,TRBD2,ASSRADGTSGPGRDTQY
TRBV2,TRBJ2-2,TRBD2,ASSELAGVRGELF
TRBV5-4,TRBJ2-7,NA,ASSLGLEVSYEQY
TRBV25-1,TRBJ1-1,NA,ASSVSNREAF
TRBV28,TRBJ1-2,NA,ASSFPYGYT
TRBV7-2,TRBJ2-7,TRBD2,ASSLAGGRAAEQY
TRBV30,TRBJ1-2,NA,AWSVRRTYGYT
TRBV19,TRBJ1-1,NA,ASSIRENTEAF
TRBV11-2,TRBJ1-2,NA,ASSPYRGGNPNYGYT
TRBV19,TRBJ1-5,TRBD1,ASSIGTEDSNQPQH
TRBV9,TRBJ2-5,NA,ASSVAGTLQGTQY
TRBV7-8,TRBJ2-7,TRBD2,ASSQGTSGTYEQY
TRBV11-2,TRBJ2-5,TRBD1,ASSPGTGGETQY
TRBV18,TRBJ1-1,TRBD1,ASSSGQGGLSNTEAF
TRBV2,TRBJ2-5,NA,ARERGETQY
TRBV10-1,TRBJ1-1,NA,ASSESNRGSTEAF
TRBV9,TRBJ1-1,TRBD1,ASSVLFGQGGNTEAF
TRBV7-2,TRBJ2-2,NA,ASSPQTGNTGELF
TRBV5-6,TRBJ1-2,NA,ASSLEVGSYGYT
TRBV18,TRBJ2-1,TRBD2,ASSPVAGVVIEQF
TRBV7-8,TRBJ1-2,NA,ASSLEWASLVGYT
TRBV30,TRBJ2-5,TRBD1,AWSVNRGIRETQY
TRBV15,TRBJ1-5,NA,ATSRDRTSNQPQH
TRBV6-1,TRBJ1-1,NA,ASSLTLYSTEAF
TRBV6-1,TRBJ2-7,NA,ASSELRDDLTHEQY
TRBV28,TRBJ1-6,NA,ASSPGQPTSLH
TRBV7-2,NA,TRBD1,ASSRDRPLVTYEQY
TRBV7-2,NA,TRBD1,ASSSHRGTYEQY
TRBV5-6,TRBJ2-3,NA,ASGRGAADTQY
TRBV19,TRBJ1-3,NA,ASSIAGVRSGNTIY
TRBV5-1,TRBJ2-7,NA,ASSQEGLREQY
TRBV5-6,TRBJ1-1,NA,ASSLWDTEAF